The 28 T cell receptor beta chains reported below all come from one sample, sequenced in a study of monozygotic twins with inflammatory bowel disease. No DNA is given; TCRdb re-called the 5' RACE reads and lists each CDR3 protein once. The listing records approximately 330,000 distinct CDR3 sequences. The sequenced sample consisted of blood. These receptors originate from a human donor with ulcerative colitis or Crohn's disease, or a healthy co-twin of an affected twin (not recorded which).

This CDR3 is CASSLELGQETQYF. The rearrangement uses TRBV5-6 and TRBJ2-5. The CDR3 is 14 residues long. Per germline, CDR1 SGHDT and CDR2 YYEEEE. Full variable domain (missing parts from reference TRBV5-6 and TRBJ2-5): DAGVTQSPTHLIKTRGQQVTLRCSPKSGHDTVSWYQQALGQGPQFIFQYYEEEERQRGNFPDRFSGHQFPNYSSELNVNALLLGDSALYLCASSLELGQETQYFGPGTRLLVL.

The chain joins TRBV20-1 to TRBJ2-7; TCRdb's D call, TRBD1, is unchecked because there is no DNA. The CDR3 sequence is 13 residues long. Germline CDR1 is DFQATT and CDR2 is SNEGSKA (reference sequence). The CDR3 reads CSARGGGYYEQYF.

The chain combines TRBV7-3 with TRBJ1-1. CDR3 size: 17 residues. Germline V gene sequence: CDR1 SGHTA, CDR2 FQGTGA. CDR3 sequence: CASSLMQLLGGNTEAFF.

The chain is built from TRBV7-7 and TRBJ2-3. Germline values: CDR1 SSHAT, CDR2 FNYEAQ (reference sequence). The length of the CDR3 is 15 residues. CDR3 region: CASRVRLSSTDTQYF.

The chain joins TRBV7-2 to TRBJ2-2; lacking DNA, the TRBD1 call made by TCRdb goes unchecked. The germline gives CDR1 SGHTA, CDR2 FQGNSA. CDR3 length equals 15 residues. CDR3 region: CASSESPGQYGELFF.

This CDR3 reads CASSPGDISSYNEQFF. The J gene is TRBJ2-1, the V gene TRBV4-1; TCRdb selects TRBD1, and the lack of DNA leaves this call unchecked. Germline values: CDR1 MGHRA, CDR2 YSYEKL. This CDR3 spans 16 amino acids.

J is TRBJ2-1 and V is TRBV5-1; TCRdb calls TRBD1, which cannot be checked without DNA. This CDR3 is 14 amino acids long. The germline V gene has CDR1 SGHRS and CDR2 YFSETQ. The CDR3 loop reads CASSFRPQGTEQFF.

V usage is TRBV5-1 and J usage is TRBJ2-3. The CDR3 is made up of 13 amino acids. Germline CDR1 reads SGHRS; CDR2 reads YFSETQ. This CDR3 is CASSTTDTDTQYF.

The genes are TRBV19 and TRBJ2-3; TCRdb gives TRBD1 as the D gene, but with no DNA this cannot be confirmed. Germline V lookup: CDR1 LNHDA, CDR2 SQIVND (reference sequence). This CDR3 comprises 13 residues. Here the CDR3 reads CASSWTATYTQYF.

The chain joins TRBV5-4 to TRBJ2-7; the D call of TRBD2 rests on TCRdb alone, since no DNA is present to check it. CDR3 length: 18 residues. Germline loops: CDR1 SGHNT, CDR2 YYREEE (reference sequence). The CDR3 sequence is CASSSGQPSGRPTYEQYF.

V gene TRBV28 combines with J gene TRBJ2-7; the TCRdb call, TRBD1, lacks DNA for checking. Germline assignment: CDR1 MDHEN and CDR2 SYDVKM. CDR3 length equals 16 residues. The chain's CDR3 is CASSEPRGQGSYEQYF.

The chain is built from TRBV5-1 and TRBJ2-2; as DNA is missing, the TRBD1 call by TCRdb cannot be tested. Germline V gene data show CDR1 as SGHRS and CDR2 as YFSETQ. CDR3 length: 13 amino acids. The CDR3 is CASRLQGTGELFF.

The chain carries TRBV27 and TRBJ2-1; lacking DNA, the TRBD2 call made by TCRdb goes unchecked. Germline loops: CDR1 MNHEY, CDR2 SMNVEV (reference sequence). The CDR3 loop spans 14 amino acids. CDR3 sequence reads: CASSLATSHNEQFF.

This sequence joins TRBV15 and TRBJ1-6; TCRdb proposes TRBD1, but this gene call is untestable without DNA. CDR1 LNHNV and CDR2 YYDKDF come from the germline V gene (reference sequence). CDR3 size: 14 residues. The CDR3 protein is CATSRLTGDSPLHF.

V usage is TRBV10-3 and J usage is TRBJ2-7. The CDR3 has 13 residues. Germline-derived CDR1 and CDR2 are ENHRY and SYGVKD. This CDR3 is CAISVGQTYEQYF.

The chain employs TRBV11-2 and TRBJ1-2; with no DNA, the TCRdb D assignment of TRBD1 cannot be verified. This CDR3 region has 19 residues. Germline CDR1 SGHAT, CDR2 FQNNGV. The CDR3 sequence is CASSPDGYRSLRRDYGYTF.

The chain carries TRBV4-3 and TRBJ1-2; TCRdb proposes TRBD1, but this gene call is untestable without DNA. The CDR3 is made up of 15 amino acids. Germline V lookup: CDR1 LGHNA, CDR2 YSLEER. CDR3 amino acids: CASSQDGTSFYGYTF.

V is TRBV4-3 and J is TRBJ1-3. CDR3 length: 16 residues. Per the germline V gene, CDR1 is LGHNA and CDR2 is YSLEER. Here the CDR3 reads CASSQDVGNSGNTIYF.

V gene TRBV5-1 combines with J gene TRBJ2-1; TCRdb's D call of TRBD2 is untestable without DNA. CDR3 size: 16 residues. Germline CDR1 and CDR2: SGHRS and YFSETQ. CDR3 in amino acids: CASSLLSSGRLNEQFF.

The V gene is TRBV7-8, the J gene TRBJ2-7; TCRdb returns TRBD1, unconfirmable since there is no DNA. The CDR3 is 14 residues long. Per the germline V gene, CDR1 is SGHVS and CDR2 is FQNEAQ. This CDR3 is CASSTFTGFNEQYF.

J is TRBJ1-1 and V is TRBV20-1; the TCRdb call, TRBD1, lacks DNA for checking. The CDR3 totals 14 residues. Germline V gives CDR1 DFQATT, CDR2 SNEGSKA (reference sequence). The chain's CDR3 is CSAGTPYGNTEAFF.

The chain carries TRBV12-3 or TRBV12-4 and TRBJ2-1; TCRdb outputs TRBD1, but without DNA this stays unchecked. The CDR3 is made up of 15 amino acids. The CDR3 sequence: CASSRRDKGDNEQFF.

The CDR3 spells CASSVRGARTDTQYF. This chain joins TRBV9 and TRBJ2-3; the TRBD2 assignment by TCRdb is unverifiable without DNA. This CDR3 region has 15 residues. Looked up from germline, CDR1 is SGDLS and CDR2 is YYNGEE.

V and J are TRBV20-1 and TRBJ1-6; TCRdb names TRBD1, which stays unverified in the absence of DNA. The CDR3 contains 14 residues. Germline V gives CDR1 DFQATT, CDR2 SNEGSKA (reference sequence). CDR3 in amino acids: CSASRQGSVSPLHF.

V gene TRBV7-9 combines with J gene TRBJ1-5. Per germline, CDR1 SEHNR and CDR2 FQNEAQ (reference sequence). The CDR3 consists of 14 residues. CDR3 in amino acids: CASSPSGINQPQHF.

The chain carries TRBV24-1 and TRBJ2-5; the TCRdb D gene call, TRBD1, has no DNA to confirm it. The CDR3 spans 16 residues. Germline CDR1 KGHDR, CDR2 SFDVKD. The CDR3 region is CATSGGGQNPRETQYF.

V is TRBV5-1 and J is TRBJ2-3; TCRdb's D gene call, TRBD1, goes unchecked for lack of DNA. The germline CDR1 and CDR2 sequences are SGHRS and YFSETQ. The length of the CDR3 is 15 residues. CDR3 sequence: CASTIYRQGVDTQYF. Variable domain in full (rest from reference TRBV5-1 and TRBJ2-3): KAGVTQTPRYLIKTRGQQVTLSCSPISGHRSVSWYQQTPGQGLQFLFEYFSETQRNKGNFPGRFSGRQFSNSRSEMNVSTLELGDSALYLCASTIYRQGVDTQYFGPGTRLTVL.

The genes are TRBV6-1 and TRBJ1-1; TCRdb names TRBD1, which stays unverified in the absence of DNA. This CDR3 has 15 amino acids. CDR1 and CDR2 (germline): MNHNS, SASEGT. The CDR3 reads CASSATDIMNTEAFF.